Presented here are 28 T cell receptor beta chains from one specimen sequenced in a study of siplizumab effects on memory and regulatory T cells. The protocol was immunoSEQ multiplex PCR, while the TCRdb copy is restricted to in-frame clones and leaves out a portion. Found here are 70,000 to 95,000 clones, about 90% of them singletons; the top ten hold around 15%. Sequencing used CD4+ T cells sorted from blood. These TCRs come from a human donor in good health.

CDR3 amino acids: CASRPPVETQYF. CDR3 sequence (DNA): TGTGCCAGCAGACCTCCCGTAGAGACCCAGTACTTC. The chain recombines TRBV2 with TRBJ2-5; D call uncertain. Germline assignment: CDR1 SNHLY and CDR2 FYNNEI. The CDR3 consists of 12 residues. Trimming removed 6 bases from V and 4 bases from J, with 9 bases in between.

CDR3 protein: CASSVPKREGAYNEQFF. The CDR3, as DNA: TGTGCCAGCAGCGTACCAAAGCGGGAGGGGGCCTACAATGAGCAGTTCTTC. The V and J genes are TRBV9 and TRBJ2-1; 10 bases line up with TRBD2. Losses at the gene ends were 1 base for V and 2 bases for J; bases not matched to a gene: 6. The germline CDR1 and CDR2 sequences are SGDLS and YYNGEE. The CDR3 totals 17 residues.

This rearrangement joins TRBV19 to TRBJ2-7; 9 positions agree with TRBD1. Germline assignment: CDR1 LNHDA and CDR2 SQIVND (reference sequence). The trim removed 10 bases at V and 3 bases at J, leaving 13 bases unmatched. This CDR3 has 15 amino acids. CDR3 coding DNA: TGTGCCACGCGTGCTGGGACAGGGAACCTCTACGAGCAGTACTTC. Amino acids: CATRAGTGNLYEQYF. The full variable domain, in which reference TRBV19 and TRBJ2-7 provide the parts outside the CDR3, is DGGITQSPKYLFRKEGQNVTLSCEQNLNHDAMYWYRQDPGQGLRLIYYSQIVNDFQKGDIAEGYSVSREKKESFPLTVTSAQKNPTAFYLCATRAGTGNLYEQYFGPGTRLTVT.

This chain joins TRBV27 and TRBJ2-6; the D is unclear. This CDR3 is built from 15 residues. Trimming left V 1 base short and J 0 bases short, with 4 bases between. Germline V CDR1 and CDR2: MNHEY, SMNVEV (reference sequence). The CDR3 bases are TGTGCCAGCAGTTTATTCATCTCTGGGGCCAACGTCCTGACTTTC. Amino acids: CASSLFISGANVLTF.

The chain joins TRBV9 to TRBJ2-5; 9 nucleotides match TRBD2. CDR1 SGDLS and CDR2 YYNGEE come from the germline V gene. The CDR3 sequence is 16 residues long. Trimming took 0 bases from V and 5 from J; bases not matched to a gene: 8. The CDR3 protein is CASSVAIRTSDETQYF. In DNA form, the CDR3 reads TGTGCCAGCAGCGTAGCAATTCGGACTAGCGATGAGACCCAGTACTTC.

The genes are TRBV5-4 and TRBJ1-4, with TRBD1 matching over 7 bases. Germline V CDR1 and CDR2: SGHNT, YYREEE (reference sequence). V trimming: 4 bases; J trimming: 3 bases; junction bases outside the gene matches: 3. The length of the CDR3 is 14 residues. The CDR3 bases are TGTGCCAGCAGCCTCCAGGGGGCTAATGAAAAACTGTTTTTT. It encodes CASSLQGANEKLFF.

The CDR3 region is CASSQGTAETQYF. As DNA, the CDR3 is TGCGCCAGCAGCCAGGGCACTGCAGAGACCCAGTACTTC. This chain uses TRBV4-3 with TRBJ2-5, with D hard to call. The germline V gene has CDR1 LGHNA and CDR2 YSLEER. Trimming removed 3 bases from V and 4 bases from J, with 9 bases in between. The CDR3 extends over 13 amino acids.

The V and J genes are TRBV2 and TRBJ2-1; TRBD2 matches at 8 bases. This CDR3 spans 12 amino acids. Trimming took 8 bases from V and 10 from J; bases not matched to a gene: 7. CDR1 and CDR2 (germline): SNHLY, FYNNEI. This CDR3 is CASRGLAWEQFF. The CDR3 DNA is TGTGCCAGCCGCGGACTAGCTTGGGAGCAGTTCTTC.

The chain joins TRBV4-2 to TRBJ1-1; TRBD1 might be the D (6 bases). The CDR3 consists of 15 residues. Trimming removed 0 bases from V and 7 bases from J, with 15 bases in between. Germline loops: CDR1 LGHNA, CDR2 YNFKEQ. CDR3 coding DNA: TGTGCCAGCAGCCAAGACCGCGGACAGCCTAATGAAGCTTTCTTT. Amino acid sequence: CASSQDRGQPNEAFF.

The chain is built from TRBV18 and TRBJ1-1; the D gene is possibly TRBD1 (6 bases). Germline CDR1 reads KGHSH; CDR2 reads LQKENI. Trimming removed 3 bases at V and 7 bases at J, with 12 bases between. The CDR3 is made up of 13 amino acids. The CDR3 region has the DNA TGTGCCAGCTCACCGGGGGGCACATATGAAGCTTTCTTT. It translates to CASSPGGTYEAFF.

The chain recombines TRBV28 with TRBJ1-5; the D gene is possibly TRBD1 (6 bases). Trimming left V 5 bases short and J 7 bases short, with 27 bases between. This CDR3 has 18 residues. Germline V gene data show CDR1 as MDHEN and CDR2 as SYDVKM. The CDR3 region is CASSPPRRTMGHGQPQHF. For the CDR3, the DNA is TGTGCCAGCAGTCCCCCTCGCCGCACGATGGGACACGGGCAGCCCCAGCATTTT.

The V and J genes are TRBV19 and TRBJ1-4, with D possibly being TRBD1 (5 bases). V was trimmed by 3 bases and J by 8 bases, leaving 16 bases between them. The CDR3 runs 15 residues. Germline CDR1 is LNHDA and CDR2 is SQIVND (reference sequence). The CDR3 nucleotides read TGTGCCAGTAGTATTATCGGCAGGGTCGGAGAAAAACTGTTTTTT. It encodes CASSIIGRVGEKLFF.

The chain has TRBV2 and TRBJ1-2; unclear D gene. Per germline, CDR1 SNHLY and CDR2 FYNNEI. The V gene lost 2 bases and the J gene lost 8 bases, with 15 bases spanning the gap. The CDR3 consists of 14 residues. CDR3 sequence reads: CASSESRSGGGYTF. CDR3 sequence (DNA): TGTGCCAGCAGTGAAAGTAGGTCAGGAGGAGGCTACACCTTC.

V is TRBV19 and J is TRBJ2-2, with 15 positions matching TRBD2. CDR1 and CDR2 (germline): LNHDA, SQIVND (reference sequence). The CDR3 spans 18 residues. V was clipped by 5 bases and J by 10 bases; unmatched bases: 14. The CDR3 region has the DNA TGTGCCAGTAGTGCATCCTGGACTAGCGGGAGGGCCTGGGAGGAGCTGTTTTTT. Encoded protein: CASSASWTSGRAWEELFF.

This clone occurred once. The genes are TRBV28 and TRBJ1-2, with 11 bases matching TRBD1. V gave up 5 bases and J gave up 3 bases; unmatched junction bases: 5. In germline, CDR1 is MDHEN, CDR2 SYDVKM. The CDR3 has 15 amino acids. The CDR3 bases are TGTGCCAGCAGTGTAATGGGACAGGGGGACTATGGCTACACCTTC. It is translated as CASSVMGQGDYGYTF.

This chain joins TRBV20-1 and TRBJ1-2, with D unclear. Germline CDR1 reads DFQATT; CDR2 reads SNEGSKA (reference sequence). The CDR3 extends over 11 amino acids. Trimming removed 7 bases from V and 3 bases from J, with 9 bases in between. CDR3 nucleotide sequence: TGCAGTGTGTGGGGATACTATGGCTACACCTTC. Translation gives CSVWGYYGYTF.

This rearrangement joins TRBV6-6 to TRBJ1-3; 8 bases line up with TRBD1. Germline CDR1 and CDR2: MNHNY and SVGAGI (reference sequence). V dropped 5 bases and J dropped 6; count of bases not matched to a gene: 9. This CDR3 contains 15 residues. CDR3 nucleotide sequence: TGTGCCAGCAGTCCCCGGACAGGGAACCTAAACACCATATATTTT. It is translated as CASSPRTGNLNTIYF.

The rearrangement uses TRBV5-6 and TRBJ2-2, with 15 bases that match TRBD2. Unmatched junction bases numbered 5, after V lost 3 bases and J lost 8 bases. This CDR3 region has 16 residues. CDR1 SGHDT and CDR2 YYEEEE come from the germline V gene. The CDR3 region is CASSWGLAGGTGELFF. CDR3 sequence (DNA): TGTGCCAGCAGCTGGGGACTAGCGGGAGGTACGGGGGAGCTGTTTTTT.

V is TRBV7-8 and J is TRBJ1-2; tentatively, D is TRBD1 (6 bases). Trimming removed 5 bases from V and 5 bases from J, with 21 bases in between. The CDR3 is made up of 16 amino acids. The V gene's germline CDR1 is SGHVS and CDR2 FQNEAQ. The CDR3: CASSPRTALEGYGYTF. CDR3 nucleotide sequence: TGTGCCAGCAGCCCCAGGACAGCCCTGGAGGGATATGGCTACACCTTC.

The chain has TRBV11-2 and TRBJ2-7; TRBD1 agrees at 9 bases. The trim removed 2 bases at V and 0 bases at J, leaving 2 bases unmatched. Germline V lookup: CDR1 SGHAT, CDR2 FQNNGV. The CDR3 contains 15 residues. The CDR3 region has the DNA TGTGCCAGCAGCTTATTGGGACAGGGCTCCTACGAGCAGTACTTC. Amino acids: CASSLLGQGSYEQYF.

This rearrangement joins TRBV2 to TRBJ1-4; D not resolved. Trimming pared 8 bases from V and 1 base from J, leaving 8 bases between. The length of the CDR3 is 13 residues. Germline V gives CDR1 SNHLY, CDR2 FYNNEI. The CDR3 region has the DNA TGTGCCAGCGACCGAGGAACTAATGAAAAACTGTTTTTT. It translates to CASDRGTNEKLFF.

This chain uses TRBV4-3 with TRBJ2-3; 9 bases match TRBD2. The germline gives CDR1 LGHNA, CDR2 YSLEER. Losses at the gene ends were 3 bases for V and 2 bases for J; bases not matched to a gene: 3. This CDR3 has 15 residues. The CDR3 here is CASSHTSGSTDTQYF. The CDR3 bases are TGCGCCAGCAGCCACACTAGCGGGTCCACAGATACGCAGTATTTT.

The chain employs TRBV14 and TRBJ2-3; weak D call: TRBD1 (6 bases). There are 13 residues in the CDR3. Trimming cost V 1 base and J 14 bases, with 16 bases left between them. Germline CDR1 and CDR2: SGHDN and FVKESK. The CDR3: CASSQVGGLELYF. Here the CDR3 DNA reads TGTGCCAGCAGCCAAGTTGGGGGCCTGGAGTTGTATTTT.

The chain is built from TRBV30 and TRBJ1-2, with D uncertain. CDR3 size: 13 residues. CDR1 and CDR2 from the germline V gene are GTSNPN and SVGIG (reference sequence). Trimming cost V 3 bases and J 4 bases, with 12 bases left between them. The CDR3 nucleotides are TGTGCCTGGAGCGTCGGCCAGCCCTATGGCTACACCTTC. The encoded protein is CAWSVGQPYGYTF.

This clone was observed a single time. The CDR3 DNA sequence: TGTGCCACCCGACCTAGCCCCTACGAGCAGTACTTC. This sequence encodes CATRPSPYEQYF. V and J are TRBV28 and TRBJ2-7; D is possibly TRBD2 (5 bases). With 10 bases removed from V and 2 bases from J, the gap between germline ends came to 12 bases. Germline values: CDR1 MDHEN, CDR2 SYDVKM. The CDR3 is 12 residues long.

The table lists this clone with a few counts. V usage is TRBV5-1 and J usage is TRBJ2-5; D gene ambiguous. V gave up 0 bases and J gave up 5 bases, with 17 bases separating them. This CDR3 has 16 residues. Germline CDR1 reads SGHRS; CDR2 reads YFSETQ. DNA of the CDR3: TGCGCCAGCAGCTTGGCCCAAGTTCTAAGCCTGGAGACCCAGTACTTC. It yields the protein CASSLAQVLSLETQYF.

CDR3 residues: CASSVSASATTDTQYF. In nucleotides, the CDR3 is TGTGCCAGCAGCGTGAGCGCTAGCGCCACCACAGATACGCAGTATTTT. The J gene is TRBJ2-3, the V gene TRBV9, with D perhaps matching TRBD2 (6 bases). The CDR3 has 16 amino acids. Looked up from germline, CDR1 is SGDLS and CDR2 is YYNGEE. V was trimmed by 2 bases and J by 2 bases, leaving 15 bases between them.

The CDR3 loop is CASSTRGELFF. CDR3 coding DNA: TGTGCCAGCAGCACTAGGGGGGAACTGTTTTTT. V gene TRBV7-9 combines with J gene TRBJ1-4; D is perhaps TRBD1 (6 bases). Trimming removed 5 bases from V and 12 bases from J, with 10 bases in between. CDR1 SEHNR and CDR2 FQNEAQ come from the germline V gene (reference sequence). This CDR3 has 11 residues.